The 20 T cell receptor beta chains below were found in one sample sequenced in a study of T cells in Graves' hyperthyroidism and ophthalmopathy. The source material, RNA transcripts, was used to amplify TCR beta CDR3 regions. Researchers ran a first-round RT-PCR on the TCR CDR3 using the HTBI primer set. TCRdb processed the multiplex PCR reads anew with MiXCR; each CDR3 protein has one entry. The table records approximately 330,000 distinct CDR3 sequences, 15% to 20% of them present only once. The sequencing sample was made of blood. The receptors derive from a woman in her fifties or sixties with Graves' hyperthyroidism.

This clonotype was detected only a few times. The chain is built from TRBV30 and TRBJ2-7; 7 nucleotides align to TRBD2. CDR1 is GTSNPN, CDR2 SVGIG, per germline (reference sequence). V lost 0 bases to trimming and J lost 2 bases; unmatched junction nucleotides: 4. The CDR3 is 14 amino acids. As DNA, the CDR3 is TGTGCCTGGAGTGTTGGAGCGGGACCCTACGAGCAGTACTTC. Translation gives CAWSVGAGPYEQYF.

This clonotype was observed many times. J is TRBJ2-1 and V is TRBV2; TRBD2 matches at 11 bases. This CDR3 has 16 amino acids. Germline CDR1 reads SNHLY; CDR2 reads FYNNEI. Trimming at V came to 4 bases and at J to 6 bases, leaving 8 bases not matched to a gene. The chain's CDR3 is CASSANSGGGVNEQFF. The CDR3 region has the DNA TGTGCCAGCAGTGCGAATAGCGGGGGGGGGGTCAATGAGCAGTTCTTC.

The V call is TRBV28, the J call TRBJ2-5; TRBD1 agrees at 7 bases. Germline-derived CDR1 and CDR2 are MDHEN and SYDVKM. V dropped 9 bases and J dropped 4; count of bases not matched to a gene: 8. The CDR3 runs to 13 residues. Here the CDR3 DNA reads TGTGCCAGTCTAAGGTCAGGGGGAGAGACCCAGTACTTC. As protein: CASLRSGGETQYF. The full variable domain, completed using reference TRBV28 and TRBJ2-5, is DVKVTQSSRYLVKRTGEKVFLECVQDMDHENMFWYRQDPGLGLRLIYFSYDVKMKEKGDIPEGYSVSREKKERFSLILESASTNQTSMYLCASLRSGGETQYFGPGTRLLVL.

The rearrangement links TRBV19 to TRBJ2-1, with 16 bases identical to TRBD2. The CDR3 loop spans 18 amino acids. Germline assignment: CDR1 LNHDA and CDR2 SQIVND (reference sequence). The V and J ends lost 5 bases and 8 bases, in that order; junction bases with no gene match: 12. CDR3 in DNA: TGTGCCAGTAGTCTCTCGGGACTAGCGGGAGGGCCAGGGGATGAGCAGTTCTTC. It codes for CASSLSGLAGGPGDEQFF.

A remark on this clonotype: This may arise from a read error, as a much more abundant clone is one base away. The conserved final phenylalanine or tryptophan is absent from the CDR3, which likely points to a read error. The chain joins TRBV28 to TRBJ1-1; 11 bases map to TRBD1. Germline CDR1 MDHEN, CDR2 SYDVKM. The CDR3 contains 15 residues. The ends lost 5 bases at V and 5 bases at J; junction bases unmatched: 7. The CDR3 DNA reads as TGTGCCAGCAGTATCCCGGACAGGGGGCTAACTGAAGCTTTCCTT. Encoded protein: CASSIPDRGLTEAFL.

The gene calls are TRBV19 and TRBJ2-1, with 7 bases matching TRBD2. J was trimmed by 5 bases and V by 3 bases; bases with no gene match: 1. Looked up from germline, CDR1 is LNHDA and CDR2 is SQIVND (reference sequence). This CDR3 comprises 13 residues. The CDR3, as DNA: TGTGCCAGTAGTATGGGAGGGGACAATGAGCAGTTCTTC. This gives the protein CASSMGGDNEQFF.

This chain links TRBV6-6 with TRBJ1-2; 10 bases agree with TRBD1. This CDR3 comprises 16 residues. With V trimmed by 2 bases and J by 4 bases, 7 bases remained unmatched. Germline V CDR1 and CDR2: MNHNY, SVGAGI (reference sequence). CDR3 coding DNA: TGTGCCAGCAGTTACGGGACAGGGGATGCAGGCTATGGCTACACCTTC. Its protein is CASSYGTGDAGYGYTF.

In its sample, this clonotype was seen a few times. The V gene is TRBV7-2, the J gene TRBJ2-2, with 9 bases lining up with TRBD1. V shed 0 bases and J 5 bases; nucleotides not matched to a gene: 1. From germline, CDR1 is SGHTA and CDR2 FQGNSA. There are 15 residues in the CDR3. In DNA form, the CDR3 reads TGTGCCAGCAGCTTAGCACAGGGGGCGACCGGGGAGCTGTTTTTT. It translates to CASSLAQGATGELFF. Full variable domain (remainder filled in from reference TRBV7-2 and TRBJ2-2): GAGVSQSPSNKVTEKGKDVELRCDPISGHTALYWYRQSLGQGLEFLIYFQGNSAPDKSGLPSDRFSAERTGGSVSTLTIQRTQQEDSAVYLCASSLAQGATGELFFGEGSRLTVL.

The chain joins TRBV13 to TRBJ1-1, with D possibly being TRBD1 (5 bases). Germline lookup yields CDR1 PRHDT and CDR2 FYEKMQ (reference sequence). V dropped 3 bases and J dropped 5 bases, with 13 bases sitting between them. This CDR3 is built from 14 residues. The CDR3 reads CASSFEGRETEAFF. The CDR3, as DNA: TGTGCCAGCAGCTTTGAGGGGAGGGAGACTGAAGCTTTCTTT.

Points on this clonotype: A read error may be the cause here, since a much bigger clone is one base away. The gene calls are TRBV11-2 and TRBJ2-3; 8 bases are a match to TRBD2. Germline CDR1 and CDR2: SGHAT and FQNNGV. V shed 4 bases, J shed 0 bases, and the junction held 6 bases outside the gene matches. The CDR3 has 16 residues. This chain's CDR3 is CASSSPASGSTDTQYF. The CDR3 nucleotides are TGTGCCAGCAGCTCCCCGGCTAGCGGGAGCACAGATACGCAGTATTTT.

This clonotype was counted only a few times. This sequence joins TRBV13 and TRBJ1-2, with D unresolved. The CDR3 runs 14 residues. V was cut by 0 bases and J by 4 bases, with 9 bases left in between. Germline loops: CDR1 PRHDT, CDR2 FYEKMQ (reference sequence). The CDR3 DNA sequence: TGTGCCAGCAGCTTAGGGGGCAACCTCTATGGCTACACCTTC. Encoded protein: CASSLGGNLYGYTF.

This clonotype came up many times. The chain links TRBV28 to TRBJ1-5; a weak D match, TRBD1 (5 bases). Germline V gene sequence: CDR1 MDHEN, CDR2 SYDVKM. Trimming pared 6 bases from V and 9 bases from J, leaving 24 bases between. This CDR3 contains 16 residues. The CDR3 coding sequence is TGTGCCAGCAGCTATCCGGGACCGACTGACGAGGGGCCCCAGCATTTT. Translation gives CASSYPGPTDEGPQHF.

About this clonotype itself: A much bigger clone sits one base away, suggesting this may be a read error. The CDR3 DNA is TGTGCCAGCAGCTCCTCTTCGGGACGACCAGCGAAATATGGCTACACCTTC. It codes for CASSSSSGRPAKYGYTF. This chain connects TRBV27 to TRBJ1-2; TRBD1 might be the D (5 bases). There are 17 residues in the CDR3. With 6 bases removed from V and 5 bases from J, the gap between germline ends came to 25 bases. Germline V CDR1 and CDR2: MNHEY, SMNVEV (reference sequence).

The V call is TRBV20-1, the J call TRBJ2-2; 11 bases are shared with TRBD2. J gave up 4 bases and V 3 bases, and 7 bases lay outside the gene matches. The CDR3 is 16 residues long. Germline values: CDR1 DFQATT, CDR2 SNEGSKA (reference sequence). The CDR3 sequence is CSASHSGRALTGELFF. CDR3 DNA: TGCAGTGCTAGCCATAGCGGGAGGGCCCTCACCGGGGAGCTGTTTTTT.

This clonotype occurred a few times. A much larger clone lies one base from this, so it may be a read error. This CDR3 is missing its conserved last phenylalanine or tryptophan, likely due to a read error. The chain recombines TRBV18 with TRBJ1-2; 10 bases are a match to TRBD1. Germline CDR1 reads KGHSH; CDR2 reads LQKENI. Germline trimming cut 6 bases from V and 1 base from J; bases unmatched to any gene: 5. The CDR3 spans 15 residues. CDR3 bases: TGTGCCAGCTCTCCCGGACAGGGGGATAACTATGGCTACACCTCC. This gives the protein CASSPGQGDNYGYTS.

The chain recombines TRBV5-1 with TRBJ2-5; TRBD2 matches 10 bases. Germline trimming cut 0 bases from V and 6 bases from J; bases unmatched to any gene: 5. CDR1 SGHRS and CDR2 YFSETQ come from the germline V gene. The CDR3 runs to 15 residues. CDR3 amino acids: CASSLEAGGEKTQYF. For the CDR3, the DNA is TGCGCCAGCAGCTTGGAAGCGGGGGGGGAAAAGACCCAGTACTTC.

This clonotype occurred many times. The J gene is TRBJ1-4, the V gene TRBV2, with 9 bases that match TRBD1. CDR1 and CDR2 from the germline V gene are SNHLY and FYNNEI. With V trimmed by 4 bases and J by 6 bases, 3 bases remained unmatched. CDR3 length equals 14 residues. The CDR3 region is CASSGDRDDEKLFF. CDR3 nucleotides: TGTGCCAGCAGTGGGGACAGGGATGATGAAAAACTGTTTTTT. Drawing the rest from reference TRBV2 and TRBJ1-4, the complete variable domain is EPEVTQTPSHQVTQMGQEVILRCVPISNHLYFYWYRQILGQKVEFLVSFYNNEISEKSEIFDDQFSVERPDGSNFTLKIRSTKLEDSAMYFCASSGDRDDEKLFFGSGTQLSVL.

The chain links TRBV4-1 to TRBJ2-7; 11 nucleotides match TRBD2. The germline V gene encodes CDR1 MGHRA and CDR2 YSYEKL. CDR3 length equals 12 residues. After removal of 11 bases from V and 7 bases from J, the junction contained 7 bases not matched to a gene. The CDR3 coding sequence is TGCGCCTCCGGGACTAGCGGTCGGGAGCAGTACTTC. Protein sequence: CASGTSGREQYF.

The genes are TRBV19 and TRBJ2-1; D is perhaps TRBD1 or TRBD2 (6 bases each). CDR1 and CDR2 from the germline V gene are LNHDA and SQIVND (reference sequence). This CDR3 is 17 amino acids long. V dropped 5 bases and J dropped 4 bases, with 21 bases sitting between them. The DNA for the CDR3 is TGTGCCAGTAGTCAAAACTTTCAGCTAGGGGGGTACAATGAGCAGTTCTTC. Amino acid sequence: CASSQNFQLGGYNEQFF.

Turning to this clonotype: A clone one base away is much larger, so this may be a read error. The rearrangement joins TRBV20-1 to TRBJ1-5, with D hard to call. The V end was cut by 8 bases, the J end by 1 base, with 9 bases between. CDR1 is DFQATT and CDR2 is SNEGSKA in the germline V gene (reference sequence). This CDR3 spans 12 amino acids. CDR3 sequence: CSSKPSNQPQHF. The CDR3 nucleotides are TGCAGTTCTAAACCAAGCAATCAGCCCCAGCATTTT.